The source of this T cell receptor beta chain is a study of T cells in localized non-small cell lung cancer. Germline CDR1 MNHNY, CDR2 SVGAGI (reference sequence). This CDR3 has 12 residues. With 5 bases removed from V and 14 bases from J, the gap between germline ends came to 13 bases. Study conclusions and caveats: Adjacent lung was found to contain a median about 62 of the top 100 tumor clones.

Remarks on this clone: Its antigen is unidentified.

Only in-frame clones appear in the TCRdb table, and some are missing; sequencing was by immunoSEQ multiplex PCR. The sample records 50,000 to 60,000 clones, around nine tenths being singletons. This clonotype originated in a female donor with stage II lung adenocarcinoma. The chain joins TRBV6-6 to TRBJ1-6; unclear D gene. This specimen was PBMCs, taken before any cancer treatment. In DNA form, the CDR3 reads TGTGCCAGCAGTACATCATTACCGTCCCTCCACTTT. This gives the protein CASSTSLPSLHF.